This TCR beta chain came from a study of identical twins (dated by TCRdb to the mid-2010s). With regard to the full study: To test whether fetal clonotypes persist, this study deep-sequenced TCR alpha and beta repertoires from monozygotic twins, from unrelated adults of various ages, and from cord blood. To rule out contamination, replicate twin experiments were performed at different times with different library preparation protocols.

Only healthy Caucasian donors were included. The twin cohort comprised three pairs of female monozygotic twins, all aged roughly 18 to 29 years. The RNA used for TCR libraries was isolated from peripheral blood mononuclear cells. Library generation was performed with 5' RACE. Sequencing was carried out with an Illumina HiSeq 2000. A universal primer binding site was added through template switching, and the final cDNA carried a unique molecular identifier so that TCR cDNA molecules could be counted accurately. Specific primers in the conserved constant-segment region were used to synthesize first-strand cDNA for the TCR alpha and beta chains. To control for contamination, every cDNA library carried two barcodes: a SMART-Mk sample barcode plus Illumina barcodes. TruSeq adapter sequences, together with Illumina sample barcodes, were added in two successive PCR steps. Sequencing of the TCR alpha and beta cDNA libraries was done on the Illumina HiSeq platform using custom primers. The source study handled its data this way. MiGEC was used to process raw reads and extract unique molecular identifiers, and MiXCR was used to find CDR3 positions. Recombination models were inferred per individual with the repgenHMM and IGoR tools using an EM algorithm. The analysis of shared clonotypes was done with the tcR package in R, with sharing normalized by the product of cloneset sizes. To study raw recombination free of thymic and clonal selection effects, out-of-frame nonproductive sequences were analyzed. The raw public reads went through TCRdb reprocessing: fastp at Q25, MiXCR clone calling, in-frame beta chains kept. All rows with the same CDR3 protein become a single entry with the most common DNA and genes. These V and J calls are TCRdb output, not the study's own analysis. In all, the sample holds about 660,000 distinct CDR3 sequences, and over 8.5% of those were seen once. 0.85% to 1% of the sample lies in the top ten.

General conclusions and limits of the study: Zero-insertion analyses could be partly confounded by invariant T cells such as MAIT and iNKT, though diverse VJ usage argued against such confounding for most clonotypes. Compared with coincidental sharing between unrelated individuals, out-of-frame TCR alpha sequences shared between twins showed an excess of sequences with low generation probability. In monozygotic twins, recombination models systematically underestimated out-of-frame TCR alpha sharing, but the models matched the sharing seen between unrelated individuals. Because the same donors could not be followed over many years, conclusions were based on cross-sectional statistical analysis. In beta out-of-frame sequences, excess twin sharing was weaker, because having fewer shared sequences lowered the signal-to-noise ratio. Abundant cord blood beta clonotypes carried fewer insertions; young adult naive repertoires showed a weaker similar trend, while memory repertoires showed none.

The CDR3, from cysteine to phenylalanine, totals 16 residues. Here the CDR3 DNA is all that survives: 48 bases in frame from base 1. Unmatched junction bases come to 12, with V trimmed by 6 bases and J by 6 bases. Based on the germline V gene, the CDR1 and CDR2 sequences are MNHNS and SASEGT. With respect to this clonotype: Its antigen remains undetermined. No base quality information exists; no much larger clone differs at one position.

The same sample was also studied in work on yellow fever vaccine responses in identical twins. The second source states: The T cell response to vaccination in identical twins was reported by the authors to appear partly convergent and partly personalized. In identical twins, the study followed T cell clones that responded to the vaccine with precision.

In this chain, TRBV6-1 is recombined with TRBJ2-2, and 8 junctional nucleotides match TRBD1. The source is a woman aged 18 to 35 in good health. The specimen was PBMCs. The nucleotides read TGTGCCAGCAGCCCTGACAGGGGTGTAGTGTCCGGGGAGCTGTTTTTT. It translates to CASSPDRGVVSGELFF.